Each of the 4 T cell receptor beta chains below was sequenced from the same sample in a study of OX40 agonist ivuxolimab in advanced cancers. The method was immunoSEQ multiplex PCR; TCRdb's version includes in-frame clones alone and lacks a portion of them. The table shows tens of thousands of clones, with roughly nine tenths occurring only once. Sample: CD4+ or CD8+ T cells sorted from blood, taken in a trial of the OX40 agonist ivuxolimab. The receptor set was obtained from an adult with an advanced solid tumor such as melanoma, head and neck, liver or kidney cancer.

The chain has TRBV30 and TRBJ2-2; 9 bases fit TRBD1. The junction had 1 base not matched to a gene; V was cut back by 1 base and J by 4 bases. The CDR3 runs 14 residues. CDR1 GTSNPN and CDR2 SVGIG come from the germline V gene (reference sequence). DNA of the CDR3: TGTGCCTGGAGTGAACAGGGGGCCACCGGGGAGCTGTTTTTT. Its translation is CAWSEQGATGELFF.

The chain employs TRBV5-4 and TRBJ2-7; 12 nucleotides agree with TRBD2. V shed 4 bases and J 2 bases; nucleotides not matched to a gene: 19. This CDR3 has 20 residues. From germline, CDR1 is SGHNT and CDR2 YYREEE (reference sequence). As DNA, the CDR3 is TGTGCCAGCAGCGGGGCCCCGACTAGCGGGAGCCAACATTCACCCTACGAGCAGTACTTC. This translates into CASSGAPTSGSQHSPYEQYF. Full variable domain (rest looked up from reference TRBV5-4 and TRBJ2-7): ETGVTQSPTHLIKTRGQQVTLRCSSQSGHNTVSWYQQALGQGPQFIFQYYREEENGRGNFPPRFSGLQFPNYSSELNVNALELDDSALYLCASSGAPTSGSQHSPYEQYFGPGTRLTVT.

This clone was picked up one time. This chain joins TRBV10-3 and TRBJ1-1; 12 bases fit TRBD1. CDR1 and CDR2 from the germline V gene are ENHRY and SYGVKD. The CDR3 is 15 amino acids. Germline trimming cut 2 bases from V and 5 bases from J; bases unmatched to any gene: 3. As DNA, the CDR3 is TGTGCCATCAGTGAGGGGACAGGGGGCGGGACTGAAGCTTTCTTT. This sequence encodes CAISEGTGGGTEAFF.

The rearrangement uses TRBV14 and TRBJ2-1; 10 bases match TRBD1. Germline CDR1 and CDR2: SGHDN and FVKESK. Losses at the gene ends were 2 bases for V and 7 bases for J; bases not matched to a gene: 11. The CDR3 runs to 17 residues. DNA of the CDR3: TGTGCCAGCAGCCAACCCGACCGGGGACAGGGGTGGAATGAGCAGTTCTTC. Translated: CASSQPDRGQGWNEQFF.